The 9 T cell receptor beta chains in this list originate from one sample, sequenced in a study of blood T cell repertoires in COVID-19. Assay: immunoSEQ multiplex PCR; the TCRdb copy retains only in-frame clones and omits some. The sample shows roughly 20,000 clones, about 90% of them seen only once. Sequencing input: peripheral blood. These TCRs come from an elderly woman with active COVID-19.

CDR3 nucleotide sequence: TGTGCCAGCAGCTCCCTAGCTGCCGGGGAGCTGTTTTTT. Translation gives CASSSLAAGELFF. The genes are TRBV2 and TRBJ2-2; maybe TRBD2 (5 bases). The germline CDR1 and CDR2 sequences are SNHLY and FYNNEI. V was clipped by 6 bases and J by 6 bases, with 11 bases between them. This CDR3 comprises 13 residues.

The count of this clone is one. The genes are TRBV11-3 and TRBJ2-5, with a possible D match to TRBD1 (6 bases). Between the trimmed V and J ends, which lost 2 bases and 1 base, there was a span of 8 bases. CDR3 size: 14 residues. Germline CDR1 reads SGHNT; CDR2 reads YENEEA. Here the CDR3 reads CASSLRGGQETQYF. The CDR3 DNA follows: TGTGCCAGCAGCTTACGAGGGGGCCAAGAGACCCAGTACTTC.

This chain connects TRBV3-1 (or the pseudogene TRBV3-2) to TRBJ2-2; a possible D gene is TRBD2 (5 bases). Per germline, CDR1 LGHDT and CDR2 YNNKEL (reference sequence). The CDR3 is 14 amino acids. Deletions cut 4 bases from V and 6 bases from J, with 12 bases between. The CDR3 nucleotides are TGTGCCAGCAGCCCCGAGGAGGTAGCCGGGGAGCTGTTTTTT. Translated: CASSPEEVAGELFF.

The sample holds one count of this clone. The V gene is TRBV19, the J gene TRBJ2-3; 8 bases fit TRBD1. From germline, CDR1 is LNHDA and CDR2 SQIVND (reference sequence). The CDR3 has 14 residues. V shed 3 bases, J shed 6 bases, and the junction held 5 bases outside the gene matches. The CDR3 nucleotides are TGTGCCAGTAGTATCCAGGGGGCGCTTGATACGCAGTATTTT. Its translation is CASSIQGALDTQYF.

The V and J genes are TRBV5-5 and TRBJ2-5; D might be TRBD1 (6 bases). Germline CDR1 is SGHKS and CDR2 is YYEKEE (reference sequence). The CDR3 spans 14 residues. Trimming removed 6 bases at V and 4 bases at J, with 16 bases between. CDR3 nucleotide sequence: TGTGCCAGCACCCAACAGGGTCTTCGAGAGACCCAGTACTTC. Translated: CASTQQGLRETQYF.

A single count supports this clone. The chain combines TRBV2 with TRBJ1-1, with D uncertain. The CDR3 length is 16 residues. The germline gives CDR1 SNHLY, CDR2 FYNNEI. V dropped 6 bases and J dropped 0 bases, with 17 bases sitting between them. The CDR3 sequence: CASSPREVRMNTEAFF. Written as DNA, the CDR3 is TGTGCCAGCAGCCCACGGGAGGTACGTATGAACACTGAAGCTTTCTTT.

The J gene is TRBJ2-1, the V gene TRBV5-1, with D maybe TRBD2 (6 bases). CDR3 length: 16 residues. In germline, CDR1 is SGHRS, CDR2 YFSETQ. Trimming cost V 0 bases and J 4 bases, with 14 bases left between them. The CDR3 bases are TGCGCCAGCAGCTTGGGGGGAGGATCTTTTTACAATGAGCAGTTCTTC. As protein: CASSLGGGSFYNEQFF.

The CDR3 loop reads CASSQAGQNYGYTF. CDR3 coding DNA: TGTGCCAGCAGCCAGGCAGGGCAGAACTATGGCTACACCTTC. The V gene is TRBV9, the J gene TRBJ1-2; D is possibly TRBD1 (5 bases). The CDR3 length is 14 residues. Germline V lookup: CDR1 SGDLS, CDR2 YYNGEE. V shed 4 bases and J shed 2 bases, with 12 bases lying between them.

V usage is TRBV6-5 and J usage is TRBJ1-5; tentative D call: TRBD1 (6 bases). Germline V CDR1 and CDR2: MNHEY, SVGAGI. Trimming took 7 bases from V and 2 from J, leaving 15 bases between them. CDR3 length: 15 residues. Here the CDR3 DNA reads TGTGCCAGCAACCTGCGGACAGAGGGCAATCAGCCCCAGCATTTT. It translates to CASNLRTEGNQPQHF.